This T cell receptor beta chain was captured in a study of cytomegalovirus exposure and HLA in healthy donors (dated by TCRdb to about 2017). Some background on the complete study: In an earlier analysis of 550 to 750 of the donors, around 290 Gb of sequence data and 95 million to 130 million unique TCR beta sequences from 150 million to 200 million T cells were reported. Around 300 gigabases of sequencing data and approximately 80 million unique TCR sequences were included in an early release covering about 700 HLA-typed donors. Of the approximately 400 genotyped donors, approximately 80% fell in the genetic ancestry cluster associated with self-reported Caucasian donors. The study was designed to test whether signatures of past pathogen exposure could be identified by cataloging public T cell receptors. The study profiled the T cell repertoires of 666 subjects by immunosequencing and related them to cytomegalovirus serostatus. A separate validation cohort of 100 to 150 different subjects was used in addition to the approximately 610-subject first cohort. To predict cytomegalovirus infection status, the study brought together high-throughput TCR immunosequencing, statistical association of individual TCRs with disease status, and machine learning. In a later analysis, previously published TCR beta repertoires from roughly 710 donors were re-analyzed and high-resolution HLA genotyping was added so that TCR occurrence patterns could be studied. Rather than drawing on any new phenotypic data, the later analysis identified candidate immune exposures from TCR beta sequences and the way those sequences occurred across donors. In an earlier analysis of a few hundred of the donors, high-throughput TCR beta sequencing was used to judge whether each TCR beta V gene segment behaved as functional or pseudogenic. Donor age, sex, ethnicity and CMV serostatus were compiled together with the repertoire data. Genome-wide SNP genotypes for about 65% of the 666 donors were used in a later genetic analysis, which treated that subset as a discovery cohort. Every discovery cohort repertoire had been produced on one sequencing platform. Class I and class II HLA loci were covered by the typing at four-digit resolution. The number of typed donors differed by locus: about 620-640 for A, B, C, DRB1 and DQB1; approximately 530 for DQA1; some 590 for DPA1; and some 470 for DPB1. Roughly 5 DR-DQ haplotypes were handled as single units for association and clustering, since linkage in the cohort was strong. Across around 400 genotyped donors of the cohort, an average of about 240,000 unique TCR beta nucleotide sequences per donor were sequenced, and 15% to 20% of those sequences were non-productive.

What the work shows at the level of the full study, not this receptor alone: Most CMV-associated TCR beta chains appeared to be HLA-restricted in a later analysis, and the HLA associations seemed to be driven largely by CMV exposure. The study listed 164 TCR beta chains as associated with cytomegalovirus. According to a later genetic analysis, donors in an Asian-associated ancestry cluster had fewer N-insertions in productive TCRs than the approximately 700-donor mean. According to the authors, the approach could potentially be generalized to other disease states and immunological phenotypes. In a later genetic analysis, a missense DCLRE1C variant was associated with V-gene and J-gene trimming of TCR beta chains, and the association was replicated in an independent cohort. A cluster of highly shared sequence variants was judged likely to be a technical artifact of the sequencing pipeline. Three of the identified cytomegalovirus-associated TCR beta chains were confirmed in vitro to be specific for cytomegalovirus antigens. A later analysis reported that several top co-occurrence clusters appeared linked to parvovirus B19, influenza, CMV and Epstein-Barr virus. The presence/absence analyses assumed that sequencing depth was roughly uniform across donors, and that assumption may not be true. The classifier was reported to diagnose cytomegalovirus status with high specificity and sensitivity in both the original cohort and the validation cohort. Compared with equally common non-associated chains, HLA-associated TCR beta chains in a later analysis were more clonally expanded and had lower generation probabilities. According to a later analysis, TCR association rates differed among HLA loci, with DRB1 alleles showing the most associated TCRs and HLA-C alleles showing the fewest. At a false discovery rate of 0.05, a later analysis linked fewer than 20,000 TCR beta sequences to specific HLA alleles. CMV serostatus was the only immune exposure information available for the cohort. Approximately 16 rarely observed V segments, including chromosome 9 orphons, were excluded from the earlier analysis of approximately 500 of the donors because counts were too low. Most TCR sequences were seen in very few donors, while some public TCRs were found in many individuals. When HLA alleles, especially DR and DQ, strongly co-occurred, TCR associations were difficult to assign to individual alleles. Linkage disequilibrium might explain the correlated functional status among segregating V segments, but an unknown experimental factor could not be ruled out. Because some donors lacked HLA typing at each locus, the association tests relied only on the typed subset. Some IMGT-functional V segments, including TRBV6-2 and TRBV6-3, could not be told apart with the 87-base-pair reads, so those segments were excluded. In an earlier analysis of 587 of the donors, most TCR beta V segments appeared in productive rearrangements about 90% or about 30% of the time, broadly matching IMGT annotations. A further reported finding was that TCR beta sequences accurately predicted the HLA-A and HLA-B alleles for most subjects in the first cohort. This cohort had only TCR beta chains sequenced, and the lack of alpha or paired-chain data limited which features could be detected.

Germline trimming amounts to 2 bases on V and 4 bases on J, with 1 as the count of junction bases outside the gene matches. Counted from cysteine to phenylalanine, this CDR3 has 15 amino acids. This entry keeps only the CDR3 DNA: 45 bases, framed from base 1. The CDR1 and CDR2 encoded by the germline V gene are MNHNS and SASEGT. Library generation was performed with the immunoSEQ multiplex PCR assay. For the multiplex PCR, a mixture combining 60 forward primers for TCR Vbeta segments and 13 reverse primers for TCR Jbeta segments was used. The CDR3 region of rearranged TCR beta genes was amplified from genomic DNA with a multiplex PCR assay. On the Illumina HiSeq System, the amplified TCR beta libraries were sequenced as 87-base-pair reads. Processing in the source paper ran as follows. Across the 670 or so repertoires, a later analysis counted approximately 83 million unique TCR beta chains, approximately 12 million of which were shared by at least two donors. To remove PCR and sequencing errors, raw reads were error-corrected and collapsed into unique sequences using a nearest-neighbor algorithm that merged closely related sequences. To assign V, D and J gene segments, CDR3 sequences were aligned to IMGT reference sequences. For a sequence to be retained, a match of at least six nucleotides to both a V gene segment and a J gene segment was required. A rearrangement was called productive if the CDR3 had no stop codons and remained in frame with V and J, and every other rearrangement was called non-productive. Following IMGT convention, CDR3 was defined as the stretch from the second conserved V-encoded cysteine up to the conserved J-encoded phenylalanine. The earlier analysis of 500 to 600 of the donors excluded sequences that lacked an unambiguous match to a single V gene segment. An earlier analysis of 500 to 600 of the donors classified V segments as functional when productive rearrangements were above 56.7% and as segregating when the standard deviation between donors was above 5%. To diagnose cytomegalovirus status from the catalog of TCR beta chain sequences, a statistical classification framework was built. V and J gene assignment, in a later analysis, came from comparing TCR nucleotide sequences with IMGT/GENE-DB human TR gene sequences. A later analysis assigned CDR3 sequences and most-parsimonious VDJ recombination scenarios with the TCRdist pipeline. In a later analysis, each TCR beta chain was defined by its CDR3 amino acid sequence together with its V-gene family, and reads without a unique V-gene family were excluded. A later analysis removed 500 to 600 highly shared, low-generation-probability nucleotide sequences to deal with suspected cross-contamination and a sequencing artifact. A later analysis calculated a clonal expansion index for each public chain from normalized within-repertoire ranks of inferred template counts. A later analysis computed generation probabilities with a VDJ recombination model fitted to out-of-frame rearrangements, and checked the results against IGoR. A later analysis scored TCR-TCR, TCR-HLA and TCR-CMV co-occurrence with hypergeometric tests, applying a repertoire-size bias correction to TCR pairs. To estimate false discovery rates, a later analysis permuted the HLA or CMV assignments 20 times. A later analysis grouped co-occurring TCRs with DBSCAN, adding TCRdist sequence similarity when clustering within HLA-allele-positive subsets. Repertoires with fewer than 30,000 or more than 120,000 public chains were left out of co-occurrence clustering, as were four to six repertoires with anomalous nucleotide sharing. TCRdb obtained this table from immuneACCESS and retained in-frame rearrangements with V and J assigned. These tables miss some clones; where compared with another copy, unresolved V genes account for less than half of the shortfall, and the remainder is unexplained. That table furnishes V, J and clone size, whereas the DNA furnished D and trimming. For this sample the table gives approximately 150,000 clones, of which roughly 70% were detected only once. About 3.4% of the sample is held by the ten biggest clonotypes.

This clone was seen a handful of times. No cognate antigen has been identified for it. Base qualities are not provided; no much larger clone lies one nucleotide away. At the DNA level, this CDR3 is encoded by other sequences in the same sample as well. In total, just over 650 healthy bone marrow donors made up the cohort. Cohort members were all nominally healthy when sampled, although unrecorded immune exposures were likely present. The donor tested CMV seronegative and was one of the 352 seronegative cohort members. A peripheral blood sample was collected from each donor, and TCR beta sequencing was performed on peripheral blood mononuclear cells. Genomic DNA was extracted from the blood cell samples with the Qiagen DNeasy Blood Extraction Kit.

Recombination connected TRBV6-1 to TRBJ2-1, and 11 junctional nucleotides match TRBD2. The TCR sequence derives from a male donor in good health and CMV-seronegative. The sequenced sample consisted of PBMCs. The DNA reads as follows: TGTGCCAGCAGTGAACTAGCGGGGGGTTACAATGAGCAGTTCTTC. Its protein reads: CASSELAGGYNEQFF.